This T cell receptor (beta chain) was observed in a study of blood T cell repertoires in COVID-19 (TCRdb year 2020). A note on the overall study: Samples from collaborators originated in the United States, Italy and Spain and spanned both the acute and convalescent phases of COVID-19. Where available, HLA class I and class II types were obtained from metadata supplied by the sample provider rather than from assay-based typing. Samples came from the ongoing ImmuneRACE study (first 160 participants) plus 1,254 subjects from 6 global collaborators. The sample metadata nearly always contained a de-identified subject ID, COVID-19 status, age in years and sex. The prospective study material was composed of cDNA or gDNA derived from T cells, B-cell-depleted T cells, or PBMCs. The dataset comprised deeply sampled blood TCRbeta repertoires from subjects exposed to, actively infected with, or recovered from COVID-19. The repertoires were released in a freely available public database intended as a resource for research on the immune response to SARS-CoV-2.

About this clone itself: Its recognized antigen is unknown. Base qualities are not recorded, but no much larger clone differs from it by a single base.

TCRbeta CDR3 regions were amplified from genomic DNA by means of the immunoSEQ Assay, a bias-controlled multiplex PCR. The source study handled its data this way. The number of nucleated cells in each sample was estimated by amplification of reference gene primers within the assay. To quantify the absolute abundance of each unique TCRbeta CDR3 rearrangement, sequence reads were collapsed and filtered. For each sample, productive Simpson clonality was calculated by taking the square root of Simpson's diversity index across productive rearrangements. The table was pulled from immuneACCESS by TCRdb, which kept in-frame rearrangements only. Such tables lose some clones; where checked, under half of the loss comes from unresolved V genes, and the rest has no known cause. V, J and clone size are those of that table, while D and trimming were read from the DNA. Recorded for this sample are some 7,600 clones; 80% to 90% of them occurred a single time. The leading ten clones occupy roughly 9.6% of the sample.

Compared with germline, V lacks 4 bases and J lacks 2 bases; bases without a gene match: 5. CDR1 SGHRS and CDR2 YFSETQ were looked up in the germline V gene. From the cysteine through the phenylalanine, the CDR3 covers 15 amino acids. The only DNA kept is the CDR3, 45 bases in frame from the first base. The investigation overall reported the following: The amount of clinical and demographic metadata varied by source and participant and was provided uncurated.

The collaborating institutions used their own protocols to collect whole blood in K2EDTA tubes. Collaborator samples were shipped for TCRbeta analysis as frozen whole blood, isolated PBMCs, or DNA extracted from either sample type. The material sequenced was peripheral blood. The chain was built from TRBV5-1 and TRBJ2-2; 7 junctional bases match TRBD1. The clonotype originates from a human donor in a cohort sampled during active COVID-19. The CDR3 protein sequence reads: CASSHGTDNTGELFF. The nucleotide sequence is TGCGCCAGCAGCCATGGGACAGACAACACCGGGGAGCTGTTTTTT.